This TCR beta chain came from a study of blood T cell repertoires in COVID-19. Study overall: T cells, B-cell-depleted T cells, or PBMCs provided the cDNA or gDNA that served as material.

The method was immunoSEQ multiplex PCR; TCRdb's version includes in-frame clones alone and lacks a portion of them. The data contain over 85,000 clones, roughly 82% of them singletons. Germline CDR1 and CDR2: SGHNT and YYREEE (reference sequence). The CDR3 runs 14 residues. Trimming left V 0 bases short and J 2 bases short, with 9 bases between. Sequences were obtained from peripheral blood. The TCR sequence derives from a human donor in a cohort sampled during active COVID-19. The rearrangement uses TRBV5-4 and TRBJ2-7, with a possible D match to TRBD1 (6 bases). CDR3 sequence: CASSLGGQTYEQYF. The CDR3 coding sequence is TGTGCCAGCAGCTTGGGAGGACAGACCTACGAGCAGTACTTC.